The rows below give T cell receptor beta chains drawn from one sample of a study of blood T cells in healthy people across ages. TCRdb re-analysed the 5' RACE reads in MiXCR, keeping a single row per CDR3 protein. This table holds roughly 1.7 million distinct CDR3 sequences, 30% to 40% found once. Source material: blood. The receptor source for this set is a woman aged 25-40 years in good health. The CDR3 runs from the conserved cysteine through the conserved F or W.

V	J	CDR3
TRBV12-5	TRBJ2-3	CASRRDSDTQYF
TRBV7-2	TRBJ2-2	CASSIDRAGELFF
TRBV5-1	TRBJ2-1	CASSDLRQRASYNEQFF
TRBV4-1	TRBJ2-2	CASSQVQGLDTGELFF
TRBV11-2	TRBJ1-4	CASSLGAGGGEKLFF
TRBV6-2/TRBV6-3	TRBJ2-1	CASSYLSSYNEQFF
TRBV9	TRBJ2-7	CASSVAYGSGLGSEQYF
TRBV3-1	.	CASSQELLTSGDEQYF
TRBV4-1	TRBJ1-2	CASSHRDGYGYTF
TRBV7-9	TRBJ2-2	CASSLGGYTGELFF
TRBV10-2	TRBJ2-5	CASKGRQRETQYF
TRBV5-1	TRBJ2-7	CASSWAGGPYEQYF
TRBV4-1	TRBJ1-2	CAGRKLRGPDRDYGYTF
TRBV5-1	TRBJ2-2	CASSQGGRVDTGELFF
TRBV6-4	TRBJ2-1	CASKVHEQFF
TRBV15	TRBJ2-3	CATKEIRTDTQYF